This T cell receptor beta chain derives from a study of control samples from healthy donors and cancer patients. TCRdb's table, derived via immunoSEQ multiplex PCR, lists solely in-frame clones and lacks some. The sample has under 85,000 clones, about 79% seen once. Germline V lookup: CDR1 SQVTM, CDR2 ANQGSEA. Trimming took off 6 bases at V and 0 bases at J, with 29 bases between the two ends. This CDR3 comprises 20 residues. The V gene is TRBV29-1, the J gene TRBJ2-2; possible D gene TRBD1, 6 bases. The TCR comes from a man aged 60 to 69 with head and neck cancer. Sequenced input: PBMCs. Written as DNA, the CDR3 is TGCAGCGTCCCTCCACTGTTTCGGGACATACCGACTACGAACACCGGGGAGCTGTTTTTT. Protein: CSVPPLFRDIPTTNTGELFF.